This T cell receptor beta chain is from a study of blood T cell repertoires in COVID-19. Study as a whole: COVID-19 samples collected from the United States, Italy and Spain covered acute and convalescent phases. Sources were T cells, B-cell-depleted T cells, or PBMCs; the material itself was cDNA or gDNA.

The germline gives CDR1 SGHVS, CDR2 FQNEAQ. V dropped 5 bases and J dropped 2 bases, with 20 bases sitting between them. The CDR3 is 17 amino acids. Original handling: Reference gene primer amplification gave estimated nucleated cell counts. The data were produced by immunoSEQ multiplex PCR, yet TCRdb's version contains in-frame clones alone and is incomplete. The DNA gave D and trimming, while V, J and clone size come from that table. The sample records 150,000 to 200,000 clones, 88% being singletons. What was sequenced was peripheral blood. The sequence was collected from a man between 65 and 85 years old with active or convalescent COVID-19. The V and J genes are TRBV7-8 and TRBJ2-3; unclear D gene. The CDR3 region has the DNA TGTGCCAGCAGCCCCTCCCTAGGTGGTCCCATCACAGATACGCAGTATTTT. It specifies CASSPSLGGPITDTQYF. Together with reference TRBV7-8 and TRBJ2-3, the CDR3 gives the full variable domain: GAGVSQSPRYKVAKRGQDVALRCDPISGHVSLFWYQQALGQGPEFLTYFQNEAQLDKSGLPSDRFFAERPEGSVSTLKIQRTQQEDSAVYLCASSPSLGGPITDTQYFGPGTRLTVL.